The entry below gives a single TCR beta chain sequence along with its context. The antigen remains undetermined. These data belong to a study of cytomegalovirus exposure and HLA in healthy donors. The study, taken as a whole, reports: TCR beta chains numbering under 200 were designated cytomegalovirus-associated. Donors belonging to an Asian-associated ancestry cluster reportedly showed fewer N-insertions in productive TCRs than the approximately 670-donor mean, according to what a later analysis found.

The PCR was carried out with 60 Vbeta primers and 13 Jbeta primers. The assay was immunoSEQ multiplex PCR, and TCRdb's table has in-frame clones only and misses some. The table includes roughly 150,000 clones, roughly 74% detected once. Trimming removed 0 bases from V and 0 bases from J, with 11 bases in between. Germline CDR1 is MNHEY and CDR2 is SVGAGI. This CDR3 contains 16 residues. This TCR was recovered from a man aged 18 to 30 in good health and CMV-seropositive. The chain has TRBV6-5 and TRBJ1-2; D is uncertain. Sequencing was carried out using PBMCs. The CDR3, as DNA: TGTGCCAGCAGTTACTCGACTTCCCTATCTAACTATGGCTACACCTTC. Encoded protein: CASSYSTSLSNYGYTF.